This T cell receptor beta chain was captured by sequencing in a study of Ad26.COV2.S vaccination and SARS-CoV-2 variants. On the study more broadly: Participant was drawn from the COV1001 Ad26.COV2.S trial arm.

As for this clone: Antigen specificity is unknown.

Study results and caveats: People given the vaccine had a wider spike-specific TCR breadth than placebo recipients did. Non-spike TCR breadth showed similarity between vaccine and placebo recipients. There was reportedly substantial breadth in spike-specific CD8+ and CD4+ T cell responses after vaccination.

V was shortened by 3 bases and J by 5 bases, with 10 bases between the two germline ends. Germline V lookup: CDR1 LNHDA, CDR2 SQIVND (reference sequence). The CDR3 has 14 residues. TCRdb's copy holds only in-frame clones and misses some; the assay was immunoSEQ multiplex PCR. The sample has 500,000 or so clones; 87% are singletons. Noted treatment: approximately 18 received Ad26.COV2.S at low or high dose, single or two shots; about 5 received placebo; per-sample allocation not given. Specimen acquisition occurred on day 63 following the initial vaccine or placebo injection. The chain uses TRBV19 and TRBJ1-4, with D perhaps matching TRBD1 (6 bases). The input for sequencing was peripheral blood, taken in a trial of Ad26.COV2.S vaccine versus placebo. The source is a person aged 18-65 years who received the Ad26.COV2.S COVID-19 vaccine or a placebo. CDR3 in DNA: TGTGCCAGTAGTATTTGGGGGCTGAATGAAAAACTGTTTTTT. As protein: CASSIWGLNEKLFF.